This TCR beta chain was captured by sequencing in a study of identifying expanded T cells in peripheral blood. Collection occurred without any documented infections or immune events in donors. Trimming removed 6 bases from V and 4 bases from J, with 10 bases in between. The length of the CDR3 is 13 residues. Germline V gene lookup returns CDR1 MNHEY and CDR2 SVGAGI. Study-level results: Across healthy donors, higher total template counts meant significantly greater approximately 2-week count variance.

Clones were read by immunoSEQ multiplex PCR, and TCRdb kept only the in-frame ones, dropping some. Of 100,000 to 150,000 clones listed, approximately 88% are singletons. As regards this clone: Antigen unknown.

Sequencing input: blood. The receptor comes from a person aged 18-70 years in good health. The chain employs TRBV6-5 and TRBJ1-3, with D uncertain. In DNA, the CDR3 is TGTGCCAGCAGAACGATCGCGGGAAACACCATATATTTT. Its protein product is CASRTIAGNTIYF.